This entry concerns a single T cell receptor (beta chain). Its antigen is still unknown. Some clones are missing from TCRdb's copy, which holds only in-frame ones; the method was immunoSEQ multiplex PCR. This table has about 150,000 clones, 65% to 90% appearing once. The sample is drawn from a study of T cell responses to AZD1222 COVID-19 vaccine. Findings and caveats of the study: Clonal diversity was possibly underestimated, and the donors were mostly white British, with more females. Across the whole spike, CD4 TCRs peaked at regions 160-218 and 743-854.

This CDR3 has 14 amino acids. The V gene end was trimmed by 5 bases and the J gene end by 0 bases; junction bases not matched to a gene: 6. CDR1 and CDR2 from the germline V gene are GTSNPN and SVGIG (reference sequence). V and J are TRBV30 and TRBJ1-1; 7 bases line up with TRBD1. This sequence was found in an adult who received the MenACWY meningococcal vaccine as a control. The sample in question was peripheral blood, obtained 28 days after the second dose of the MenACWY control vaccine. In DNA form, the CDR3 reads TGTGCCTGGGGGACAGCCCCCATGAACACTGAAGCTTTCTTT. Protein: CAWGTAPMNTEAFF.